This T cell receptor beta chain comes out of a study of vaccination and CD4 T cells after COVID-19. As for time point: late sampling 161 to 241 days after vaccination in a few convalescent patients. The treatment: roughly ten-day PBMC culture with coronavirus spike peptide pools or control peptides (ViraFEST assay). A word on this clonotype: Its matching antigen is unknown.

In germline, CDR1 is LGHNA, CDR2 YNFKEQ. The length of the CDR3 is 14 residues. V was clipped by 6 bases and J by 6 bases, with 14 bases between them. Sequenced with the Oncomine TCR Beta short-read assay was DNA taken from cultured CD4+ T cells. From cultured CD4+ T cells, genomic DNA was extracted. One entry per CDR3 protein, called by TCRdb with MiXCR from the PCR reads. The sample records roughly 28,000 distinct CDR3 sequences, around two fifths being singletons. The sequenced sample was CD4+ T cells from blood, cultured in vitro, obtained about 7 months after SARS-CoV-2 vaccination. The chain recombines TRBV4-2 with TRBJ2-2, with a possible D match to TRBD2 (5 bases). The receptor comes from a human donor who had recovered from COVID-19. The CDR3 coding sequence is TGTGCCAGCAGACCTAGCCTTTGGTCCGGGGAGCTGTTTTTT. Its protein product is CASRPSLWSGELFF.